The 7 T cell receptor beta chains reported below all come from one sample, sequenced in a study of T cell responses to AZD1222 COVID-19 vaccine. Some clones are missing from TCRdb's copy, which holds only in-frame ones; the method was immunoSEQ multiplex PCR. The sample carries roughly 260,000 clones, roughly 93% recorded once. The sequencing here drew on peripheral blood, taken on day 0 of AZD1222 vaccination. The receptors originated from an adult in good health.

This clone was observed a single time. The CDR3 DNA follows: TGTGCCAGCAGTTTGACAGGTCCCATGGCAACTAATGAAAAACTGTTTTTT. Its translation is CASSLTGPMATNEKLFF. This rearrangement joins TRBV2 to TRBJ1-4; D is perhaps TRBD1 (6 bases). Trimming stripped 5 bases from V and 0 bases from J, with 16 bases between. The CDR3 contains 17 residues. The germline V gene has CDR1 SNHLY and CDR2 FYNNEI.

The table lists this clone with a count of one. CDR3 sequence (DNA): TGTGCCAGCAGCCGTGACAGGGATAGCAATCAGCCCCAGCATTTT. Translating gives CASSRDRDSNQPQHF. The chain recombines TRBV27 with TRBJ1-5, with 7 nucleotides matching TRBD1. Germline assignment: CDR1 MNHEY and CDR2 SMNVEV (reference sequence). Germline trimming cut 6 bases from V and 0 bases from J; bases unmatched to any gene: 5. This CDR3 has 15 residues.

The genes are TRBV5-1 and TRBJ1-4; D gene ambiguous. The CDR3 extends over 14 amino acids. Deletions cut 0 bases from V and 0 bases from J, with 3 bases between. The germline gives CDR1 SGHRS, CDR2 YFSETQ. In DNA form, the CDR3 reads TGCGCCAGCAGCTTGGACACAACTAATGAAAAACTGTTTTTT. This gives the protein CASSLDTTNEKLFF. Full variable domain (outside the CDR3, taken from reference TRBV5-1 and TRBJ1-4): KAGVTQTPRYLIKTRGQQVTLSCSPISGHRSVSWYQQTPGQGLQFLFEYFSETQRNKGNFPGRFSGRQFSNSRSEMNVSTLELGDSALYLCASSLDTTNEKLFFGSGTQLSVL.

CDR3 in DNA: TGTGCCAGCAGCGTAGCCCCATCCCTAGCGGGGGGGCCATTAACCGGGGAGCTGTTTTTT. Its translation: CASSVAPSLAGGPLTGELFF. This chain uses TRBV9 with TRBJ2-2; the match to TRBD2 covers 12 bases. Germline V gives CDR1 SGDLS, CDR2 YYNGEE. This CDR3 is built from 20 residues. Losses at the gene ends were 0 bases for V and 5 bases for J; bases not matched to a gene: 14.

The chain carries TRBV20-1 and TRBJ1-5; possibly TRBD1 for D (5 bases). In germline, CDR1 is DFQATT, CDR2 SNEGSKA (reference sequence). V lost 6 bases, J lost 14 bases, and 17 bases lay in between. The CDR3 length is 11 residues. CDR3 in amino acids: CSAAGTAVKHF. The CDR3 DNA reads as TGCAGTGCGGCCGGGACGGCCGTCAAGCATTTT.

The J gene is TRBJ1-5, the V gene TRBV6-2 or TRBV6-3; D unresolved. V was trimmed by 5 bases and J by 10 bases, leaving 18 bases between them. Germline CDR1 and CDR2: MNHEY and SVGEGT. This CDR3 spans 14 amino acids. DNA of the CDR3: TGTGCCAGCAGTCGGACGGGCAGTGCTGATCCCCAGCATTTT. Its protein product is CASSRTGSADPQHF.

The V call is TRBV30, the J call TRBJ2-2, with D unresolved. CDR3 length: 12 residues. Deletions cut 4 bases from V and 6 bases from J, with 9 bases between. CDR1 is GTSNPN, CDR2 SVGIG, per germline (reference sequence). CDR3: CAWTKTPGELFF. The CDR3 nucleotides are TGTGCCTGGACCAAAACCCCCGGGGAGCTGTTTTTT.